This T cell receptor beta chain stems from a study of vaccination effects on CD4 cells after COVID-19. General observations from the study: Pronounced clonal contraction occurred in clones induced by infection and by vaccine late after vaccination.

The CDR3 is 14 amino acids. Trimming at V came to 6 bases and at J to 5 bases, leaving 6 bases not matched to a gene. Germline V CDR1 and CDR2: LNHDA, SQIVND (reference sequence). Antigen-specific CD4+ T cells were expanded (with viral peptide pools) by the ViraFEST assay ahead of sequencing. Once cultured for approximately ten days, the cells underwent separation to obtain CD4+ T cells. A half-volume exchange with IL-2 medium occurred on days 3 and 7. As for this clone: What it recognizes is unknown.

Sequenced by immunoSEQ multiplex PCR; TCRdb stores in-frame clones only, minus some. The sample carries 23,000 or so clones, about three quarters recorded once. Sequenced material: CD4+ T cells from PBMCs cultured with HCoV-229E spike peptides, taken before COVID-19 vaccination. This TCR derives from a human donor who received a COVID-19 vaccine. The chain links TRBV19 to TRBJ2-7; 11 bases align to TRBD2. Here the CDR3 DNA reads TGTGCCAGTAGACTAGCGGGAGCCCCCAACGAGCAGTACTTC. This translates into CASRLAGAPNEQYF.